This T cell receptor beta chain was documented in a study of blood T cell repertoires in COVID-19. Study-wide background: T cells, B-cell-depleted T cells, or PBMCs supplied cDNA or gDNA.

The data were produced by immunoSEQ multiplex PCR, yet TCRdb's version contains in-frame clones alone and is incomplete. The repertoire holds about 240,000 clones, with over 75% as singletons. The sample consisted of peripheral blood. This receptor was taken from a man under 40 who had recovered from COVID-19.

The CDR3 nucleotides read TGTGCCAGCAGCAAGGTAGCGCCGGGGGACACTGAAGCTTTCTTT. Residues: CASSKVAPGDTEAFF. The chain couples TRBV5-4 to TRBJ1-1; D may be TRBD1 (5 bases). Looked up from germline, CDR1 is SGHNT and CDR2 is YYREEE (reference sequence). There are 15 residues in the CDR3. V was trimmed by 4 bases and J by 3 bases, leaving 16 bases between them.